This passage covers 26 T cell receptor beta chains from one sample sequenced in a study of shared clonotypes between healthy human individuals. TCRdb keeps only in-frame clones here, not all; method: immunoSEQ multiplex PCR. The sample consists of over 400,000 clones, roughly 95% of them appearing once. Sequencing used naive CD4+ T cells sorted from blood. As to subset: CD45RA+ positively selected. These receptors all come from a woman aged 25 to 39 in good health.

The chain combines TRBV7-9 with TRBJ1-4; no clear D gene. The V end lost 5 bases, the J end lost 7 bases, and 11 bases lay between the germline ends. This CDR3 contains 13 residues. In germline, CDR1 is SEHNR, CDR2 FQNEAQ (reference sequence). CDR3 protein: CASSRAFGEKLFF. CDR3 in DNA: TGTGCCAGCAGCCGGGCCTTTGGTGAAAAACTGTTTTTT. Looking up the rest from reference TRBV7-9 and TRBJ1-4 gives the full variable domain: DTGVSQNPRHKITKRGQNVTFRCDPISEHNRLYWYRQTLGQGPEFLTYFQNEAQLEKSRLLSDRFSAERPKGSFSTLEIQRTEQGDSAMYLCASSRAFGEKLFFGSGTQLSVL.

This chain links TRBV7-9 with TRBJ1-2; no clear D gene. With 1 base removed from V and 2 bases from J, the gap between germline ends came to 8 bases. CDR1 is SEHNR and CDR2 is FQNEAQ in the germline V gene (reference sequence). This CDR3 region has 14 residues. In nucleotides, the CDR3 is TGTGCCAGCAGCTTAGGAACGGAAAACTATGGCTACACCTTC. This sequence encodes CASSLGTENYGYTF.

The chain uses TRBV10-3 and TRBJ2-7; tentatively, D is TRBD2 (6 bases). The CDR3 is 14 amino acids. From germline, CDR1 is ENHRY and CDR2 SYGVKD. V gave up 4 bases and J gave up 4 bases, with 14 bases separating them. The CDR3: CAISGGRNPYEQYF. The CDR3 DNA reads as TGTGCCATCAGTGGAGGGAGGAACCCATACGAGCAGTACTTC.

V gene TRBV11-2 combines with J gene TRBJ2-3, with a tentative D call TRBD1 (6 bases). In germline, CDR1 is SGHAT, CDR2 FQNNGV. The CDR3 is 16 amino acids. Trimming pared 3 bases from V and 3 bases from J, leaving 16 bases between. The CDR3 loop reads CASSFGIQGSTDTQYF. The CDR3 region has the DNA TGTGCCAGCAGCTTTGGTATCCAGGGGAGTACAGATACGCAGTATTTT.

The chain combines TRBV19 with TRBJ2-5; D call uncertain. From germline, CDR1 is LNHDA and CDR2 SQIVND (reference sequence). V was pared by 6 bases and J by 1 base, with 18 bases between. The CDR3 runs 16 residues. The CDR3 spells CASRHPSGSPQETQYF. Written as DNA, the CDR3 is TGTGCCAGTAGACACCCATCGGGTAGCCCCCAAGAGACCCAGTACTTC.

Here the CDR3 DNA reads TGCAGCGCCGCGGGACAGGGGGCTATCTACGAGCAGTACTTC. This encodes CSAAGQGAIYEQYF. This chain joins TRBV29-1 and TRBJ2-7; 12 bases align to TRBD1. This CDR3 has 14 amino acids. Trimming cost V 7 bases and J 3 bases; bases outside gene matches: 7. Germline CDR1 reads SQVTM; CDR2 reads ANQGSEA.

CDR3 bases: TGTGCCAGCAGCTTAGAGGACAGGACTTTCTACGAGCAGTACTTC. Protein: CASSLEDRTFYEQYF. This rearrangement joins TRBV11-2 to TRBJ2-7, with 7 bases fitting TRBD1. V was pared by 0 bases and J by 3 bases, with 5 bases of the junction left unmatched. CDR1 is SGHAT, CDR2 FQNNGV, per germline. CDR3 length equals 15 residues.

This clone is a singleton in its sample. The V gene is TRBV7-3, the J gene TRBJ2-5; TRBD1 or TRBD2 may be the D gene (5 bases each). The CDR3 consists of 13 residues. Per germline, CDR1 SGHTA and CDR2 FQGTGA. V lost 5 bases and J lost 2, with 9 bases in between. CDR3 loop: CASSQGPQETQYF. CDR3 DNA sequence: TGTGCCAGCAGCCAGGGACCTCAAGAGACCCAGTACTTC. Full variable domain (outside the CDR3, taken from reference TRBV7-3 and TRBJ2-5): GAGVSQTPSNKVTEKGKYVELRCDPISGHTALYWYRQSLGQGPEFLIYFQGTGAADDSGLPNDRFFAVRPEGSVSTLKIQRTERGDSAVYLCASSQGPQETQYFGPGTRLLVL.

This chain joins TRBV2 and TRBJ1-2; TRBD1 is a possible D gene (5 bases). The ends were cut back, 5 bases at V and 2 bases at J, with 12 bases in the middle. CDR3 size: 14 residues. CDR1 is SNHLY, CDR2 FYNNEI, per germline. The CDR3 loop reads CASSIGTANYGYTF. The DNA for the CDR3 is TGTGCCAGCAGTATCGGGACGGCCAACTATGGCTACACCTTC.

The J gene is TRBJ1-1, the V gene TRBV5-4; a weak D match, TRBD1 (5 bases). The CDR3 is made up of 15 amino acids. V dropped 0 bases and J dropped 1 base, with 10 bases sitting between them. The germline V gene encodes CDR1 SGHNT and CDR2 YYREEE (reference sequence). The CDR3 DNA sequence: TGTGCCAGCAGCTTGGATTCAGGGCCGAACACTGAAGCTTTCTTT. Translated, it gives CASSLDSGPNTEAFF. The full variable domain, completed using reference TRBV5-4 and TRBJ1-1, is ETGVTQSPTHLIKTRGQQVTLRCSSQSGHNTVSWYQQALGQGPQFIFQYYREEENGRGNFPPRFSGLQFPNYSSELNVNALELDDSALYLCASSLDSGPNTEAFFGQGTRLTVV.

CDR3 DNA: TGTGCCAGCAGTGAGGGTTTCGGACTACTCCACGAGCAGTACTTC. Translating it yields CASSEGFGLLHEQYF. This chain joins TRBV2 and TRBJ2-7; TRBD2 might be the D (6 bases). In germline, CDR1 is SNHLY, CDR2 FYNNEI. The CDR3 contains 15 residues. The germline V and J ends were trimmed by 3 bases and 5 bases, with 17 bases remaining between them.

This chain links TRBV5-6 with TRBJ2-1; no clear D. Per the germline V gene, CDR1 is SGHDT and CDR2 is YYEEEE. CDR3 size: 14 residues. V lost 2 bases, J lost 5 bases, and 11 bases lay in between. CDR3 nucleotide sequence: TGTGCCAGCAGCTTCGGGCGGATGGACAATGAGCAGTTCTTC. Its translation: CASSFGRMDNEQFF.

The chain links TRBV11-2 to TRBJ2-7, with D possibly matching TRBD2 (5 bases). Germline CDR1 reads SGHAT; CDR2 reads FQNNGV. V was clipped by 3 bases and J by 3 bases, with 6 bases between them. This CDR3 is built from 12 residues. The DNA for the CDR3 is TGTGCCAGCAGCTTCGAGGGCTACGAGCAGTACTTC. This sequence encodes CASSFEGYEQYF.

V is TRBV29-1 and J is TRBJ2-3, with TRBD2 matching over 8 bases. In germline, CDR1 is SQVTM, CDR2 ANQGSEA. V gave up 1 base and J gave up 4 bases; unmatched junction bases: 4. The CDR3 is 14 amino acids. CDR3 amino acids: CSVEVSGTSDTQYF. The CDR3 DNA is TGCAGCGTTGAAGTTAGCGGGACCTCAGATACGCAGTATTTT.

The CDR3 loop is CASSQSLAGGSNEQFF. CDR3 nucleotide sequence: TGTGCCAGCAGCCAATCACTAGCGGGAGGAAGCAATGAGCAGTTCTTC. The chain uses TRBV4-2 and TRBJ2-1; TRBD2 matches 12 bases. Trimming took 2 bases from V and 6 from J; bases not matched to a gene: 5. The CDR3 sequence is 16 residues long. CDR1 and CDR2 from the germline V gene are LGHNA and YNFKEQ.

This sequence joins TRBV19 and TRBJ1-2; D is possibly TRBD1 (6 bases). The CDR3 extends over 17 amino acids. The V end lost 1 base, the J end lost 4 bases, and 19 bases lay between the germline ends. Germline CDR1 reads LNHDA; CDR2 reads SQIVND (reference sequence). The CDR3 nucleotides are TGTGCCAGTAGTATAGGTACGGACAGCCTTTATACCTATGGCTACACCTTC. Its protein product is CASSIGTDSLYTYGYTF.

This clone turned up a few times. The chain carries TRBV7-9 and TRBJ2-7, with 9 positions matching TRBD2. The CDR3 has 17 residues. With V trimmed by 4 bases and J by 0 bases, 10 bases remained unmatched. CDR1 and CDR2 from the germline V gene are SEHNR and FQNEAQ (reference sequence). The CDR3 region has the DNA TGTGCCAGCAGCTCTCCCCTTGGTAGCGGGAGCTCCTACGAGCAGTACTTC. Amino acid sequence: CASSSPLGSGSSYEQYF.

The rearrangement uses TRBV5-1 and TRBJ2-4; the match to TRBD1 covers 8 bases. From germline, CDR1 is SGHRS and CDR2 YFSETQ. Trimming removed 4 bases from V and 0 bases from J; junction bases left unmatched: 6. The CDR3 totals 16 residues. CDR3 protein: CASSAGQGLAKNIQYF. CDR3 DNA sequence: TGCGCCAGCAGCGCCGGACAGGGCCTAGCCAAAAACATTCAGTACTTC.

J is TRBJ2-2 and V is TRBV11-2; D remains ambiguous. Deletions cut 1 base from V and 4 bases from J, with 4 bases between. This CDR3 contains 13 residues. Per germline, CDR1 SGHAT and CDR2 FQNNGV. The CDR3 reads CASSLAGTGELFF. The CDR3 DNA is TGTGCCAGCAGCTTAGCCGGCACCGGGGAGCTGTTTTTT.

The genes are TRBV7-2 and TRBJ1-4; 9 bases are shared with TRBD1. The CDR3 spans 14 residues. The trim removed 6 bases at V and 7 bases at J, leaving 6 bases unmatched. CDR1 is SGHTA and CDR2 is FQGNSA in the germline V gene. Here the CDR3 DNA reads TGTGCCAGCAGTCCGGGACAGGGAAGTGAAAAACTGTTTTTT. Translation: CASSPGQGSEKLFF.

The rearrangement links TRBV11-2 to TRBJ2-1; 7 positions match TRBD2. Germline V gene data show CDR1 as SGHAT and CDR2 as FQNNGV. The CDR3 is 15 residues long. The ends lost 1 base at V and 2 bases at J; junction bases unmatched: 2. The CDR3 DNA follows: TGTGCCAGCAGCTTAGGCGGGAGTACCTACAATGAGCAGTTCTTC. Translating it yields CASSLGGSTYNEQFF.

On this clone: Other DNA sequences of this sample code for an identical CDR3. The chain uses TRBV28 and TRBJ2-7; 9 bases align to TRBD1. The germline gives CDR1 MDHEN, CDR2 SYDVKM. The CDR3 loop spans 15 amino acids. Losses at the gene ends were 6 bases for V and 0 bases for J; bases not matched to a gene: 6. The CDR3 nucleotides are TGTGCCAGCAGCTCGGGACAGGGAGGCTCCTACGAGCAGTACTTC. Protein sequence: CASSSGQGGSYEQYF.

The V gene is TRBV19, the J gene TRBJ2-7, with 12 nucleotides matching TRBD2. Trimming cost V 6 bases and J 0 bases; bases outside gene matches: 3. The CDR3 has 15 residues. Germline V gene sequence: CDR1 LNHDA, CDR2 SQIVND (reference sequence). In DNA form, the CDR3 reads TGTGCCAGTAGCGAGACTAGCGGGAGCTCCTACGAGCAGTACTTC. Amino acid sequence: CASSETSGSSYEQYF.

The chain has TRBV7-2 and TRBJ2-5; no definite D call. This CDR3 contains 14 residues. V shed 2 bases and J shed 1 base, with 8 bases lying between them. Germline V gene sequence: CDR1 SGHTA, CDR2 FQGNSA. The CDR3 region is CASSLHDGQETQYF. CDR3 coding DNA: TGTGCCAGCAGCTTACATGACGGCCAAGAGACCCAGTACTTC.

The gene calls are TRBV28 and TRBJ2-3; D remains ambiguous. Trimming shortened V by 5 bases and J by 5 bases, and 14 bases separated the two germline ends. In germline, CDR1 is MDHEN, CDR2 SYDVKM. The CDR3 sequence is 14 residues long. For the CDR3, the DNA is TGTGCCAGCAGTATAGACCCAATGATAGATACGCAGTATTTT. The encoded protein is CASSIDPMIDTQYF.

This chain connects TRBV7-8 to TRBJ2-7, with TRBD2 matching over 7 bases. CDR3 length equals 15 residues. Germline assignment: CDR1 SGHVS and CDR2 FQNEAQ. V shed 5 bases and J 0 bases; nucleotides not matched to a gene: 7. The CDR3 loop reads CASSRWGGISYEQYF. The CDR3 DNA follows: TGTGCCAGCAGCCGCTGGGGGGGGATCTCCTACGAGCAGTACTTC.